The 28 T cell receptor beta chains below come from one sample, sequenced in a study of neoadjuvant anti-PD-1 for oral cavity cancer. Noted time point: after neoadjuvant nivolumab, at surgical resection. Measured with immunoSEQ multiplex PCR; TCRdb has only the in-frame clones, and not every one. This sample has about 25,000 clones, with 25% to 35% found just once. Sample: tumor tissue, taken after nivolumab (anti-PD-1) treatment. These receptor sequences come from a person aged 40 to 85 with oral cavity squamous cell carcinoma.

This clone was seen a handful of times. The chain employs TRBV28 and TRBJ1-1; D is uncertain. This CDR3 is built from 12 residues. Germline loops: CDR1 MDHEN, CDR2 SYDVKM. Trimming shortened V by 2 bases and J by 10 bases, and 11 bases separated the two germline ends. The CDR3 region is CASSLSGLLAFF. In DNA, the CDR3 is TGTGCCAGCAGTTTAAGCGGCCTCTTAGCTTTCTTT.

This clone was seen a few times. J is TRBJ2-1 and V is TRBV18; 13 nucleotides line up with TRBD2. There are 17 residues in the CDR3. V lost 2 bases to trimming and J lost 3 bases; unmatched junction nucleotides: 4. Germline values: CDR1 KGHSH, CDR2 LQKENI. The CDR3 spells CASSPGTSGIIYNEQFF. CDR3 nucleotides: TGTGCCAGCTCACCAGGGACTAGCGGGATAATCTACAATGAGCAGTTCTTC.

This clone came up a few times. The chain recombines TRBV6-6 with TRBJ1-1; no reliable D call. V was clipped by 6 bases and J by 5 bases, with 13 bases between them. Germline CDR1 and CDR2: MNHNY and SVGAGI (reference sequence). The CDR3 is 13 amino acids. The CDR3 loop is CASSSTMETEAFF. The CDR3 nucleotides are TGTGCCAGCAGCTCTACTATGGAAACTGAAGCTTTCTTT.

This clone turned up a few times. The chain is built from TRBV7-8 and TRBJ2-3, with a weak D call TRBD1 (5 bases). Germline V gene lookup returns CDR1 SGHVS and CDR2 FQNEAQ. V lost 0 bases, J lost 4 bases, and 11 bases lay in between. CDR3 length: 15 amino acids. CDR3 loop: CASSLAAGSSDTQYF. The CDR3 DNA reads TGTGCCAGCAGCTTAGCGGCAGGGTCGTCAGATACGCAGTATTTT.

There are a few counts of this clone. V usage is TRBV28 and J usage is TRBJ2-6; D assignment may be TRBD1 or TRBD2 (5 bases each). Trimming stripped 10 bases from V and 13 bases from J, with 17 bases between. CDR1 and CDR2 (germline): MDHEN, SYDVKM. The CDR3 runs 12 residues. The CDR3 sequence: CATGVLEGVLTF. DNA of the CDR3: TGTGCCACCGGGGTCCTCGAGGGGGTCCTGACTTTC.

The J gene is TRBJ2-1, the V gene TRBV11-2, with 8 nucleotides matching TRBD1. J gave up 6 bases and V 4 bases, and 5 bases lay outside the gene matches. CDR1 and CDR2 (germline): SGHAT, FQNNGV. This CDR3 is built from 14 residues. CDR3 DNA sequence: TGTGCCAGCAGCTCTCTCAGGGGGCTCAATGAGCAGTTCTTC. Residues: CASSSLRGLNEQFF.

This clone was observed a few times. The chain links TRBV2 to TRBJ1-2; 7 nucleotides line up with TRBD1. The germline V gene has CDR1 SNHLY and CDR2 FYNNEI. The CDR3 has 13 residues. V shed 3 bases and J 8 bases; nucleotides not matched to a gene: 6. For the CDR3, the DNA is TGTGCCAGCAGTGAGAGACAGGGTGAAGGCTACACCTTC. This codes for CASSERQGEGYTF.

This chain joins TRBV7-8 and TRBJ2-6; D is unresolved. CDR3 length equals 14 residues. Germline V gene sequence: CDR1 SGHVS, CDR2 FQNEAQ. The germline V and J ends were trimmed by 5 bases and 0 bases, with 5 bases remaining between them. CDR3 bases: TGTGCCAGCAGCCCTCACTCTGGGGCCAACGTCCTGACTTTC. This codes for CASSPHSGANVLTF.

Only a few counts were recorded for this clone. The gene calls are TRBV11-3 and TRBJ2-7; tentatively, D is TRBD1 or TRBD2 (5 bases each). Germline CDR1 SGHNT, CDR2 YENEEA. The V end lost 1 base, the J end lost 5 bases, and 15 bases lay between the germline ends. CDR3 length: 15 residues. In DNA form, the CDR3 reads TGTGCCAGCAGCTTAGGAGGGGCGCGGGTAAACGAGCAGTACTTC. Amino acid sequence: CASSLGGARVNEQYF.

This chain links TRBV30 with TRBJ1-4; D ambiguous. Germline CDR1 GTSNPN, CDR2 SVGIG (reference sequence). There are 12 residues in the CDR3. V lost 5 bases, J lost 4 bases, and 8 bases lay in between. The CDR3 loop is CAWDGDNEKLFF. CDR3 nucleotide sequence: TGTGCCTGGGACGGCGATAATGAAAAACTGTTTTTT.

The J gene is TRBJ1-2, the V gene TRBV9; 9 bases align to TRBD1. Germline-derived CDR1 and CDR2 are SGDLS and YYNGEE. The CDR3 extends over 15 amino acids. V was clipped by 4 bases and J by 4 bases; unmatched bases: 8. The CDR3 sequence: CASSPRDRESYGYTF. The CDR3 nucleotides are TGTGCCAGCAGCCCCCGGGACAGGGAAAGCTATGGCTACACCTTC.

This clone was detected a few times. The chain carries TRBV27 and TRBJ1-1, with D unclear. CDR1 and CDR2 (germline): MNHEY, SMNVEV (reference sequence). CDR3 length equals 14 residues. V was trimmed by 4 bases and J by 0 bases, leaving 9 bases between them. The DNA of the CDR3 is TGTGCCAGCAGTTCCCAGCCCATGAACACTGAAGCTTTCTTT. Encoded protein: CASSSQPMNTEAFF.

This clone is judged medium-sized. This sequence joins TRBV7-9 and TRBJ1-4; TRBD1 is a possible D gene (5 bases). The V end lost 5 bases, the J end lost 3 bases, and 13 bases lay between the germline ends. The germline gives CDR1 SEHNR, CDR2 FQNEAQ (reference sequence). CDR3 length: 15 residues. CDR3 in amino acids: CASSPSGLANEKLFF. The CDR3 coding sequence is TGTGCCAGCAGCCCTTCAGGGTTGGCTAATGAAAAACTGTTTTTT.

This sequence joins TRBV23-1 and TRBJ1-5, with no clear D. TRBV23-1 is an ORF, with its function uncertain. The CDR3 is made up of 15 amino acids. The germline V and J ends were trimmed by 0 bases and 3 bases, with 9 bases remaining between them. CDR3 DNA: TGCGCCAGCAGTCAATCTACTCGTGACAATCAGCCCCAGCATTTT. Amino acid sequence: CASSQSTRDNQPQHF.

The chain joins TRBV13 to TRBJ2-1; tentative D call: TRBD2 (7 bases). Trimming removed 4 bases at V and 9 bases at J, with 22 bases between. CDR3 size: 16 residues. CDR1 and CDR2 from the germline V gene are PRHDT and FYEKMQ (reference sequence). The CDR3 spells CASSSTPTGWEGEQFF. In nucleotides, the CDR3 is TGTGCCAGCAGCTCGACCCCGACAGGATGGGAGGGTGAGCAGTTCTTC. The full variable domain, rest sourced from reference TRBV13 and TRBJ2-1, is AAGVIQSPRHLIKEKRETATLKCYPIPRHDTVYWYQQGPGQDPQFLISFYEKMQSDKGSIPDRFSAQQFSDYHSELNMSSLELGDSALYFCASSSTPTGWEGEQFFGPGTRLTVL.

V and J are TRBV6-5 and TRBJ2-1; TRBD1 matches at 7 bases. The CDR3 has 13 residues. J was trimmed by 8 bases and V by 6 bases; bases with no gene match: 7. The V gene's germline CDR1 is MNHEY and CDR2 SVGAGI. The CDR3 bases are TGTGCCAGCAGAACAACAGGGGTTCATGAGCAGTTCTTC. It encodes CASRTTGVHEQFF.

V gene TRBV4-2 combines with J gene TRBJ1-5; D gene unclear. The CDR3 is 19 residues long. Trimming left V 0 bases short and J 0 bases short, with 18 bases between. Germline V CDR1 and CDR2: LGHNA, YNFKEQ. The CDR3 spells CASSQDFWAAIVSNQPQHF. CDR3 DNA sequence: TGTGCCAGCAGCCAAGACTTCTGGGCAGCCATAGTTAGCAATCAGCCCCAGCATTTT.

The CDR3 nucleotides are TGTGCCAGCAGCCAAGTCGGGAGTGAGGAGACCCAGTACTTC. Translating gives CASSQVGSEETQYF. The chain uses TRBV4-2 and TRBJ2-5; D is possibly TRBD2 (6 bases). This CDR3 is 14 amino acids long. Germline V gene lookup returns CDR1 LGHNA and CDR2 YNFKEQ. Trimming cost V 1 base and J 5 bases, with 11 bases left between them.

The V and J genes are TRBV6-5 and TRBJ2-7; 8 bases are shared with TRBD2. The germline CDR1 and CDR2 sequences are MNHEY and SVGAGI. Germline trimming cut 8 bases from V and 2 bases from J; bases unmatched to any gene: 5. The CDR3 length is 13 residues. In DNA form, the CDR3 reads TGTGCCAGCGCGGGGGGCAAGACCTACGAGCAGTACTTC. The encoded protein is CASAGGKTYEQYF.

Judged by abundance, this clone is medium-sized (0.01 to 0.1%). This chain uses TRBV5-1 with TRBJ1-1; 9 positions match TRBD1. CDR3 length: 17 residues. CDR1 and CDR2 (germline): SGHRS, YFSETQ. Trimming removed 4 bases from V and 0 bases from J; junction bases left unmatched: 10. The CDR3 is CASSGQGTGKMNTEAFF. The CDR3 DNA sequence: TGCGCCAGCAGCGGCCAGGGGACAGGGAAAATGAACACTGAAGCTTTCTTT. Complete variable domain (other parts from reference TRBV5-1 and TRBJ1-1): KAGVTQTPRYLIKTRGQQVTLSCSPISGHRSVSWYQQTPGQGLQFLFEYFSETQRNKGNFPGRFSGRQFSNSRSEMNVSTLELGDSALYLCASSGQGTGKMNTEAFFGQGTRLTVV.

The gene calls are TRBV27 and TRBJ2-7, with D possibly being TRBD2 (7 bases). Germline V CDR1 and CDR2: MNHEY, SMNVEV (reference sequence). This CDR3 has 15 residues. Trimming removed 5 bases at V and 2 bases at J, with 16 bases between. The CDR3 sequence is CASSPSGGAPYEQYF. The CDR3 DNA follows: TGTGCCAGCAGTCCCTCGGGGGGCGCCCCCTACGAGCAGTACTTC.

Only a few counts were recorded for this clone. The V call is TRBV7-2, the J call TRBJ1-4, with D maybe TRBD1 (5 bases). From germline, CDR1 is SGHTA and CDR2 FQGNSA. Trimming left V 5 bases short and J 2 bases short, with 12 bases between. The CDR3 is 15 residues long. In DNA, the CDR3 is TGTGCCAGCAGCCCCCTGGGGGTTACTAATGAAAAACTGTTTTTT. As protein: CASSPLGVTNEKLFF.

The CDR3: CASSYQGPPGIETQYF. Here the CDR3 DNA reads TGCGCCAGCAGCTACCAGGGGCCACCGGGTATTGAGACCCAGTACTTC. The chain joins TRBV5-1 to TRBJ2-5; tentatively, D is TRBD1 (6 bases). Germline loops: CDR1 SGHRS, CDR2 YFSETQ. Trimming took 3 bases from V and 5 from J, leaving 20 bases between them. The CDR3 runs 16 residues.

This clone appeared a single time. The J gene is TRBJ2-1, the V gene TRBV2; D is perhaps TRBD1 (5 bases). V dropped 10 bases and J dropped 0 bases, with 19 bases sitting between them. CDR3 size: 16 residues. Germline-derived CDR1 and CDR2 are SNHLY and FYNNEI. The CDR3: CATRQGFSSSYNEQFF. CDR3 nucleotide sequence: TGTGCCACCAGGCAGGGTTTTTCGAGCTCCTACAATGAGCAGTTCTTC.

The CDR3 sequence is CASSSPHPEGLDEQYF. The CDR3 nucleotides are TGTGCCAGCAGTTCCCCTCATCCGGAGGGGCTGGACGAGCAGTACTTC. J is TRBJ2-7 and V is TRBV27, with TRBD2 as a possible D gene (6 bases). CDR1 is MNHEY, CDR2 SMNVEV, per germline (reference sequence). CDR3 length: 16 amino acids. Trimming left V 4 bases short and J 5 bases short, with 21 bases between.

The genes are TRBV6-1 and TRBJ1-5; D unresolved. The V gene's germline CDR1 is MNHNS and CDR2 SASEGT. This CDR3 comprises 13 residues. V lost 6 bases to trimming and J lost 3 bases, with 9 bases between them. CDR3 protein: CASRSTNNQPQHF. In DNA, the CDR3 is TGTGCCAGCAGATCCACGAACAATCAGCCCCAGCATTTT.

The gene calls are TRBV5-1 and TRBJ1-1, with TRBD1 as a possible D gene (6 bases). The germline V and J ends were trimmed by 5 bases and 5 bases, with 13 bases remaining between them. The CDR3 totals 13 residues. Germline V gives CDR1 SGHRS, CDR2 YFSETQ. The CDR3 is CASSQYRVTEAFF. The CDR3 DNA reads TGCGCCAGCAGTCAATACAGGGTTACTGAAGCTTTCTTT. Drawing the rest from reference TRBV5-1 and TRBJ1-1, the complete variable domain is KAGVTQTPRYLIKTRGQQVTLSCSPISGHRSVSWYQQTPGQGLQFLFEYFSETQRNKGNFPGRFSGRQFSNSRSEMNVSTLELGDSALYLCASSQYRVTEAFFGQGTRLTVV.

This clone was seen more than once but under ten times. The chain uses TRBV7-9 and TRBJ2-5; D remains unclear. The CDR3 is 10 residues long. Trimming removed 5 bases at V and 2 bases at J, with 0 bases between. Germline loops: CDR1 SEHNR, CDR2 FQNEAQ (reference sequence). The CDR3, as DNA: TGTGCCAGCAGCCAAGAGACCCAGTACTTC. Translating it yields CASSQETQYF.